These T cell receptor beta chains were read from a single sample in a study of T cell responses to AZD1222 COVID-19 vaccine. Using immunoSEQ multiplex PCR, the repertoire was profiled, and TCRdb retains in-frame clones only, with some absent. The data hold roughly 120,000 clones, with roughly 85% observed a single time. The source was peripheral blood, collected on day 0 of MenACWY control vaccination. The receptor source for this set is an adult in good health. The CDR3 runs from the conserved cysteine through the conserved F or W. Fields, in order: J gene, clone size, D gene, V gene, CDR3 protein, CDR3 DNA. D genes are given only for firm matches. Some rows have no size entry. The others give once, few or many, or a class for an expanded clone.

j_call: TRBJ1-3
clone_size: .
d_call: .
v_call: TRBV4-2
cdr3_aa: CASSQEPLGNTIYF
cdr3_nt: TGTGCCAGCAGCCAAGAACCCCTGGGAAACACCATATATTTT

j_call: TRBJ1-4
clone_size: few
d_call: .
v_call: TRBV5-1
cdr3_aa: CASSSQGGNEKLFF
cdr3_nt: TGCGCCAGCAGCTCTCAGGGAGGGAATGAAAAACTGTTTTTT

j_call: TRBJ2-3
clone_size: once
d_call: .
v_call: TRBV28
cdr3_aa: CASLALLSTDTQYF
cdr3_nt: TGTGCCAGCCTAGCCCTACTCAGCACAGATACGCAGTATTTT

j_call: TRBJ2-3
clone_size: .
d_call: TRBD1
v_call: TRBV24-1
cdr3_aa: CATSDLNRGYDTDTQYF
cdr3_nt: TGTGCCACCAGTGATTTGAACAGGGGGTATGACACAGATACGCAGTATTTT

j_call: TRBJ1-1
clone_size: .
d_call: .
v_call: TRBV11-2
cdr3_aa: CASSLDDSGWAEAFF
cdr3_nt: TGTGCCAGCAGCTTAGATGACTCGGGGTGGGCTGAAGCTTTCTTT

j_call: TRBJ2-2
clone_size: few
d_call: .
v_call: TRBV5-4
cdr3_aa: CASSFRRRGLGYTGELFF
cdr3_nt: TGTGCCAGCAGCTTCCGTAGGAGGGGGCTCGGGTACACCGGGGAGCTGTTTTTT

j_call: TRBJ1-2
clone_size: .
d_call: TRBD1
v_call: TRBV5-1
cdr3_aa: CASSLRPSGGDYGYTF
cdr3_nt: TGCGCCAGCAGCCTCCGACCCTCAGGGGGCGACTATGGCTACACCTTC

j_call: TRBJ2-5
clone_size: .
d_call: TRBD1
v_call: TRBV27
cdr3_aa: CASSLSGTGGGETQYF
cdr3_nt: TGTGCCAGCAGTTTATCCGGGACAGGGGGCGGAGAGACCCAGTACTTC

j_call: TRBJ1-4
clone_size: .
d_call: .
v_call: TRBV2
cdr3_aa: CASSESQDEKLFF
cdr3_nt: TGTGCCAGCAGTGAATCCCAGGATGAAAAACTGTTTTTT

j_call: TRBJ2-1
clone_size: .
d_call: .
v_call: TRBV14
cdr3_aa: CASSKTRHHEQFF
cdr3_nt: TGTGCCAGCAGTAAGACCAGGCATCATGAGCAGTTCTTC

j_call: TRBJ2-3
clone_size: .
d_call: .
v_call: TRBV7-2
cdr3_aa: CASSFAVGVTDTQYF
cdr3_nt: TGTGCCAGCAGCTTCGCGGTAGGGGTCACAGATACGCAGTATTTT

j_call: TRBJ1-6
clone_size: .
d_call: .
v_call: TRBV4-3
cdr3_aa: CASSPQTAGSPLHF
cdr3_nt: TGCGCCAGCAGCCCCCAAACAGCGGGTTCACCCCTCCACTTT

j_call: TRBJ2-7
clone_size: .
d_call: .
v_call: TRBV7-2
cdr3_aa: CASSFGRVYEQYF
cdr3_nt: TGTGCCAGCAGCTTCGGACGGGTCTACGAGCAGTACTTC

j_call: TRBJ1-1
clone_size: .
d_call: .
v_call: TRBV6-5
cdr3_aa: CASSRTNTEAFF
cdr3_nt: TGTGCCAGCAGCCGGACGAACACTGAAGCTTTCTTT

j_call: TRBJ1-2
clone_size: .
d_call: .
v_call: TRBV9
cdr3_aa: CASSVEGYGYTF
cdr3_nt: TGTGCCAGCAGCGTAGAGGGCTATGGCTACACCTTC

j_call: TRBJ1-2
clone_size: .
d_call: .
v_call: TRBV28
cdr3_aa: CASSSSFYGYTF
cdr3_nt: TGTGCCAGCAGTTCATCTTTCTATGGCTACACCTTC

j_call: TRBJ2-5
clone_size: .
d_call: TRBD1
v_call: TRBV19
cdr3_aa: CASTRSGQGGEETQYF
cdr3_nt: TGTGCCAGTACCCGATCGGGACAGGGGGGTGAAGAGACCCAGTACTTC

j_call: TRBJ2-1
clone_size: .
d_call: TRBD1
v_call: TRBV2
cdr3_aa: CASRNRPGQRTYNEQFF
cdr3_nt: TGTGCCAGCAGAAATCGTCCGGGACAGAGGACCTACAATGAGCAGTTCTTC

j_call: TRBJ1-6
clone_size: .
d_call: TRBD1
v_call: TRBV2
cdr3_aa: CASSVDRADNSPLHF
cdr3_nt: TGTGCCAGCAGCGTCGACAGGGCCGATAATTCACCCCTCCACTTT

j_call: TRBJ1-2
clone_size: once
d_call: TRBD1
v_call: TRBV7-9
cdr3_aa: CASSLHSGQQDPVF
cdr3_nt: TGTGCCAGCAGCTTGCACTCGGGACAGCAGGACCCCGTCTTC

j_call: TRBJ2-2
clone_size: .
d_call: .
v_call: TRBV4-3
cdr3_aa: CASSQNRNTRGGELFF
cdr3_nt: TGCGCCAGCAGCCAAAACAGGAACACACGGGGCGGGGAGCTGTTTTTT

j_call: TRBJ2-7
clone_size: .
d_call: .
v_call: TRBV3-1/TRBV3-2
cdr3_aa: CASSQDRRHTYEQYF
cdr3_nt: TGTGCCAGCAGCCAAGACCGGAGGCACACCTACGAGCAGTACTTC

j_call: TRBJ1-2
clone_size: .
d_call: TRBD1
v_call: TRBV28
cdr3_aa: CASSLLQGADGYTF
cdr3_nt: TGTGCCAGCAGTCTCCTACAGGGGGCGGATGGCTACACCTTC

j_call: TRBJ1-2
clone_size: .
d_call: .
v_call: TRBV4-3
cdr3_aa: CASSQDPGVGVYGYTF
cdr3_nt: TGCGCCAGCAGCCAAGATCCCGGGGTGGGGGTTTATGGCTACACCTTC

j_call: TRBJ2-7
clone_size: .
d_call: .
v_call: TRBV5-6
cdr3_aa: CASSLAQGHYEQYF
cdr3_nt: TGTGCCAGCAGCTTGGCGCAGGGTCACTACGAGCAGTACTTC

j_call: TRBJ2-5
clone_size: .
d_call: .
v_call: TRBV20-1
cdr3_aa: CSASYNTQETQYF
cdr3_nt: TGCAGTGCTAGTTATAACACCCAAGAGACCCAGTACTTC

j_call: TRBJ1-6
clone_size: .
d_call: TRBD1
v_call: TRBV18
cdr3_aa: CASSPLGQGQASPLHF
cdr3_nt: TGTGCCAGCTCACCACTGGGACAGGGACAGGCTTCACCCCTCCACTTT

j_call: TRBJ1-1
clone_size: .
d_call: .
v_call: TRBV20-1
cdr3_aa: CSASSSMNTEAFF
cdr3_nt: TGCAGTGCTAGTTCTTCTATGAACACTGAAGCTTTCTTT

j_call: TRBJ1-1
clone_size: .
d_call: .
v_call: TRBV9
cdr3_aa: CASSAGRGNTEAFF
cdr3_nt: TGTGCCAGCAGCGCCGGACGGGGGAACACTGAAGCTTTCTTT

j_call: TRBJ2-1
clone_size: .
d_call: .
v_call: TRBV29-1
cdr3_aa: CSVRGTSFYNEQFF
cdr3_nt: TGCAGCGTCCGGGGGACATCATTCTACAATGAGCAGTTCTTC

j_call: TRBJ1-2
clone_size: .
d_call: .
v_call: TRBV5-1
cdr3_aa: CASRDITTSNYGYTF
cdr3_nt: TGCGCCAGCAGGGACATAACCACATCTAACTATGGCTACACCTTC

j_call: TRBJ2-5
clone_size: .
d_call: TRBD1
v_call: TRBV28
cdr3_aa: CASSAVPGTGDGETQYF
cdr3_nt: TGTGCCAGCAGTGCCGTTCCCGGGACAGGGGATGGAGAGACCCAGTACTTC

j_call: TRBJ2-1
clone_size: .
d_call: .
v_call: TRBV7-3
cdr3_aa: CASSQANYNEQFF
cdr3_nt: TGTGCCAGCAGCCAAGCAAATTACAATGAGCAGTTCTTC

j_call: TRBJ2-7
clone_size: .
d_call: .
v_call: TRBV29-1
cdr3_aa: CSVGRGGEQYF
cdr3_nt: TGCAGCGTTGGTCGAGGTGGCGAGCAGTACTTC

j_call: TRBJ1-2
clone_size: once
d_call: TRBD1
v_call: TRBV4-2
cdr3_aa: CASSQGTGNYGYTF
cdr3_nt: TGTGCCAGCAGCCAAGGGACAGGGAACTATGGCTACACCTTC

j_call: TRBJ1-2
clone_size: .
d_call: TRBD1
v_call: TRBV7-2
cdr3_aa: CASSLDLVGQGYGYTF
cdr3_nt: TGTGCCAGCAGCTTAGACCTAGTCGGACAGGGGTATGGCTACACCTTC

j_call: TRBJ2-7
clone_size: .
d_call: TRBD1
v_call: TRBV9
cdr3_aa: CASSAGTVYEQYF
cdr3_nt: TGTGCCAGCAGCGCCGGGACAGTCTACGAGCAGTACTTC

j_call: TRBJ2-1
clone_size: few
d_call: .
v_call: TRBV10-1
cdr3_aa: CASSEPPRGPDNEQFF
cdr3_nt: TGCGCCAGCAGTGAGCCCCCCCGGGGGCCAGACAATGAGCAGTTCTTC

j_call: TRBJ2-3
clone_size: once
d_call: TRBD1
v_call: TRBV5-4
cdr3_aa: CASSKPRQGSTDTQYF
cdr3_nt: TGTGCCAGCAGCAAACCTCGACAGGGGAGCACAGATACGCAGTATTTT

j_call: TRBJ2-5
clone_size: .
d_call: TRBD1
v_call: TRBV7-2
cdr3_aa: CASSQPGTGTGRKTQYF
cdr3_nt: TGTGCCAGCAGCCAACCCGGGACAGGGACGGGGAGAAAGACCCAGTACTTC

j_call: TRBJ2-7
clone_size: .
d_call: .
v_call: TRBV30
cdr3_aa: CAWSPLSRGYEQYF
cdr3_nt: TGTGCCTGGAGTCCCCTCTCCAGGGGCTACGAGCAGTACTTC

j_call: TRBJ2-3
clone_size: .
d_call: TRBD2
v_call: TRBV30
cdr3_aa: CAWRRGGPDTQYF
cdr3_nt: TGTGCCTGGAGGCGGGGGGGCCCGGATACGCAGTATTTT

j_call: TRBJ2-4
clone_size: .
d_call: .
v_call: TRBV6-2/TRBV6-3
cdr3_aa: CASSWGGGVNIQYF
cdr3_nt: TGTGCCAGCAGTTGGGGGGGCGGGGTAAACATTCAGTACTTC

j_call: TRBJ2-7
clone_size: .
d_call: .
v_call: TRBV3-1/TRBV3-2
cdr3_aa: CASSQNSYAEQYF
cdr3_nt: TGTGCCAGCAGCCAAAACTCTTACGCCGAGCAGTACTTC

j_call: TRBJ1-4
clone_size: once
d_call: .
v_call: TRBV5-1
cdr3_aa: CASSWEVMSEKLFF
cdr3_nt: TGCGCCAGCAGCTGGGAGGTAATGAGTGAAAAACTGTTTTTT

j_call: TRBJ1-1
clone_size: .
d_call: .
v_call: TRBV19
cdr3_aa: CASSMGQGNTEAFF
cdr3_nt: TGTGCCAGTAGTATGGGGCAGGGAAACACTGAAGCTTTCTTT

j_call: TRBJ2-1
clone_size: .
d_call: .
v_call: TRBV10-1
cdr3_aa: CASSESVSSSYNEQFF
cdr3_nt: TGCGCCAGCAGTGAGTCTGTTTCGAGCTCCTACAATGAGCAGTTCTTC

j_call: TRBJ2-7
clone_size: .
d_call: TRBD1
v_call: TRBV16
cdr3_aa: CASSQSPRGIYEQYF
cdr3_nt: TGTGCCAGCAGCCAATCGCCCAGGGGGATATACGAGCAGTACTTC

j_call: TRBJ2-5
clone_size: .
d_call: .
v_call: TRBV7-3
cdr3_aa: CASSLNRQETQYF
cdr3_nt: TGTGCCAGCAGCTTAAACAGGCAAGAGACCCAGTACTTC

j_call: TRBJ1-2
clone_size: once
d_call: .
v_call: TRBV11-2
cdr3_aa: CASSPRNYGYTF
cdr3_nt: TGTGCCAGCAGCCCCCGGAACTATGGCTACACCTTC

j_call: TRBJ1-2
clone_size: .
d_call: .
v_call: TRBV25-1
cdr3_aa: CASRSDGYYGYTF
cdr3_nt: TGTGCCAGCAGATCGGACGGCTACTATGGCTACACCTTC

j_call: TRBJ2-7
clone_size: .
d_call: TRBD2
v_call: TRBV27
cdr3_aa: CASSLLAGGPYEQYF
cdr3_nt: TGTGCCAGCAGTTTACTTGCGGGGGGGCCCTACGAGCAGTACTTC